This T cell receptor beta chain was observed in a study of T cell repertoires in cytomegalovirus infection. At the level of the study: It was recently identified HLA-C-restricted and well-studied HLA-B-restricted CMV epitopes that the study used. Matching HLA type and CMV infection were both indicated by public TCR beta signatures.

The germline CDR1 and CDR2 sequences are MNHEY and SVGEGT. Trimming took off 5 bases at V and 8 bases at J, with 12 bases between the two ends. The CDR3 is made up of 13 amino acids. This clonotype was seen a handful of times. Antigen unknown. TCRdb analysed the reads with MiXCR anew, one entry per CDR3 protein. Here the sample spans some 350,000 distinct CDR3 sequences, 25% to 30% being singletons. General study points: Pooled public TCR beta family frequency picked out CMV carriers with the relevant HLA. The ex vivo response was dominated by HLA-C-restricted CMV-specific TCR beta clonotypes.

The V and J genes are TRBV6-2 or TRBV6-3 and TRBJ2-2, with D uncertain. Material: cultured PBMCs, obtained from culture after CMV antigen stimulation. The TCR comes from a human donor in good health (CMV status not recorded). Some clones in this sample may be carry-over from other donors' samples. CDR3 in DNA: TGTGCCAGCAGTCCCGTGATTCGGGGGGAGCTGTTTTTT. Encoded protein: CASSPVIRGELFF.